This entry features one T cell receptor beta chain sequence. Its specificity is unknown. The data were taken from a study of radiotherapy plus CTLA-4 blockade in lung cancer. Trimming shortened V by 5 bases and J by 6 bases, and 12 bases separated the two germline ends. CDR3 size: 13 residues. CDR1 SGHNT and CDR2 YENEEA come from the germline V gene. Repertoires were generated with immunoSEQ multiplex PCR, while TCRdb's copy carries only in-frame clones and drops some. The sample lists about 87,000 clones; around 90% were seen once. The study, taken as a whole, reports: Radiotherapy was combined with ipilimumab, and tumor-derived TCR clones then expanded in blood.

The genes are TRBV11-3 and TRBJ2-3; a possible D gene is TRBD2 (5 bases). This clonotype was sampled from a human donor with non-small cell lung cancer that progressed on radiotherapy plus ipilimumab. The material sequenced was peripheral blood, taken from a patient treated with radiotherapy plus ipilimumab. The CDR3 DNA reads TGTGCCAGCAGCCCCCGGGCGGGTGATACGCAGTATTTT. This translates into CASSPRAGDTQYF.